This T cell receptor (beta chain) was found in a study of CXCR3-negative and CXCR3-positive naive CD8 T cells. Study results and limitations: Across naive subsets, surface CD5 expression was comparable, and TCR strength was inferred from properties of the TRB CDR3. CXCR3-negative naive cells had less hydrophobic TRB CDR3s than did CXCR3-positive naive cells. Naive subsets were similarly diverse, while memory CD8+ repertoires were much less diverse.

This CDR3 region has 12 residues. Germline CDR1 reads SQVTM; CDR2 reads ANQGSEA. It was by 5' RACE with UMI labels that the TRB cDNA libraries were prepared. TCRdb re-called the 5' RACE reads and gives one entry per CDR3 protein, without DNA. Recorded here are fewer than 95,000 distinct CDR3 sequences; the top ten clones represent 0.85% to 1.4%. Notes on this clonotype: Its antigen remains unidentified.

CD45RO-CCR7+CD27+CD95- was the phenotype of naive CD8+ T cells. Sample: naive CXCR3- CD8+ T cells from blood. Regarding subset: CD45RO-CCR7+CD27+CD95- naive CD8+ T cells lacking CXCR3 (TNR3-). This TCR came from a human donor in good health. Some clones in this sample may be carry-over from other donors' samples. The chain couples TRBV29-1 to TRBJ1-5; TCRdb returns TRBD1, unconfirmable since there is no DNA. CDR3 protein: CSVEDQGGPQHF. Looking up the rest from reference TRBV29-1 and TRBJ1-5 gives the full variable domain: SAVISQKPSRDICQRGTSLTIQCQVDSQVTMMFWYRQQPGQSLTLIATANQGSEATYESGFVIDKFPISRPNLTFSTLTVSNMSPEDSSIYLCSVEDQGGPQHFGDGTRLSIL.